The following is a TCR beta chain sequence with its context. Produced via immunoSEQ multiplex PCR; TCRdb's table is partial and in-frame only. The sample holds around 20,000 clones, around 90% seen once. The sample originates from a study of blood T cell repertoires in COVID-19. The CDR3 is 17 residues long. Unmatched junction bases numbered 10, after V lost 5 bases and J lost 6 bases. CDR1 and CDR2 (germline): SGHRS, YFSETQ. V usage is TRBV5-1 and J usage is TRBJ2-3; 15 bases map to TRBD2. Material: peripheral blood. This clonotype was sampled from a man between 65 and 80 years old with acute or convalescent COVID-19. The CDR3 region is CASRLGLAGGPHDTQYF. The CDR3 region has the DNA TGCGCCAGCAGACTGGGACTAGCGGGAGGCCCCCATGATACGCAGTATTTT.